The entry that follows covers one T cell receptor (beta chain) sequence. The germline V gene has CDR1 MNHEY and CDR2 SVGEGT. Losses at the gene ends were 2 bases for V and 7 bases for J; bases not matched to a gene: 4. This CDR3 contains 14 residues. Generated by immunoSEQ multiplex PCR, the TCRdb table keeps only in-frame clones and is missing some. The sample has roughly 78,000 clones, roughly 80% seen once. This record belongs to a study of blood T cell repertoires in COVID-19. Turning to the study itself: Samples came from the United States, Italy and Spain, spanning acute and convalescent COVID-19. Sources were T cells, B-cell-depleted T cells, or PBMCs; the material itself was cDNA or gDNA.

This receptor was obtained from a man aged 50 or older with COVID-19, enrolled during active disease. The genes are TRBV6-2 or TRBV6-3 and TRBJ1-4; 7 nucleotides line up with TRBD1. Sequenced sample: peripheral blood. CDR3: CASSYAEGAEKLFF. CDR3 nucleotide sequence: TGTGCCAGCAGTTACGCGGAGGGGGCTGAAAAACTGTTTTTT.